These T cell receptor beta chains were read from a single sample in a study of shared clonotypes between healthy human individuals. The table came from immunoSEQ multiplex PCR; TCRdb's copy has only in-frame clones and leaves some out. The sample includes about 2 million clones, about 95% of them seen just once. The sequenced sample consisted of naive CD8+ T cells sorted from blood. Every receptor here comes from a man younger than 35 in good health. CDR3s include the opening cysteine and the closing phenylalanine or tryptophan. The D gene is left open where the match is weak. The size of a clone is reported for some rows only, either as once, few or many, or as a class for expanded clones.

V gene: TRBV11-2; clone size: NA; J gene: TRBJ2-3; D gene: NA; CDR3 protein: CASSSLGVLPSTDTQYF; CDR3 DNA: TGTGCCAGCAGCTCCCTGGGCGTTCTGCCCAGCACAGATACGCAGTATTTT
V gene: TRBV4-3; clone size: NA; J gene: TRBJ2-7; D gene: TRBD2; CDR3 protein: CASSQGVAGAYEQYF; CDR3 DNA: TGCGCCAGCAGCCAAGGTGTTGCGGGAGCCTACGAGCAGTACTTC
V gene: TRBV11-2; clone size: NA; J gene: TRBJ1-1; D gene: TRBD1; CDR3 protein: CASSFGQGELILMNTEAFF; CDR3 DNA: TGTGCCAGCAGCTTTGGACAGGGGGAACTAATCCTAATGAACACTGAAGCTTTCTTT
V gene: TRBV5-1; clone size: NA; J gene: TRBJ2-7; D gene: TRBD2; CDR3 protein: CASSAPAGVGITKEQYF; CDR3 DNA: TGCGCCAGCAGCGCCCCTGCGGGAGTGGGTATCACTAAGGAGCAGTACTTC
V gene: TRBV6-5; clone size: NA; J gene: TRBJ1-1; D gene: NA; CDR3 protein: CASRPSENTEAFF; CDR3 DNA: TGTGCCAGCAGGCCTTCTGAGAACACTGAAGCTTTCTTT
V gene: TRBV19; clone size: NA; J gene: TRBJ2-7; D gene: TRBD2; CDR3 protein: CASSIGSGNPYEQYF; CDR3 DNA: TGTGCCAGTAGTATCGGTAGCGGGAACCCCTACGAGCAGTACTTC
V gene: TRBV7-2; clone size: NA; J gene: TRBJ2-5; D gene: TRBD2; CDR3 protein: CASSIIAGVETQYF; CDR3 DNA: TGTGCCAGCAGCATAATAGCGGGAGTCGAGACCCAGTACTTC
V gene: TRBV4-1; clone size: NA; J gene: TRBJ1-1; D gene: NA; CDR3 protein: CASSQDTGGVGPEAFF; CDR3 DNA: TGCGCCAGCAGCCAAGATACAGGTGGAGTGGGCCCTGAAGCTTTCTTT
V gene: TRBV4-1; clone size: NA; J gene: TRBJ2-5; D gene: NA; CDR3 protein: CASSQETGTFQETQYF; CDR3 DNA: TGCGCCAGCAGCCAAGAAACCGGGACCTTCCAAGAGACCCAGTACTTC
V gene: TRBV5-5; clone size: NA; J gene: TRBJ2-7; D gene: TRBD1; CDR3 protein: CASSFLGQGAFYYEQYF; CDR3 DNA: TGTGCCAGCAGCTTTTTGGGACAGGGGGCGTTTTACTACGAGCAGTACTTC
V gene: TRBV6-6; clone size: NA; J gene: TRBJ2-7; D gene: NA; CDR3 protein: CASSPSYEQYF; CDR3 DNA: TGTGCCAGCAGTCCCTCTTACGAGCAGTACTTC
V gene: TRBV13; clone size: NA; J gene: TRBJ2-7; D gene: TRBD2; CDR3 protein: CASSSNGLAGHEQYF; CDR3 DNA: TGTGCCAGCAGCTCCAACGGACTAGCGGGGCACGAGCAGTACTTC
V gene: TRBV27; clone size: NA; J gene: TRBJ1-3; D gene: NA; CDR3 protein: CASSFTSSGNTIYF; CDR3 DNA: TGTGCCAGCAGTTTCACTAGCTCTGGAAACACCATATATTTT
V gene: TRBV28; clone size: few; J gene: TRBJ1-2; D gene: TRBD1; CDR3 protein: CASSFRTGGYGYTF; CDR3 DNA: TGTGCCAGCAGTTTCCGGACAGGGGGGTATGGCTACACCTTC
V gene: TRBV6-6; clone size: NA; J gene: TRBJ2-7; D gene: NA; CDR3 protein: CASSYLVGFSYEQYF; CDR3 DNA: TGTGCCAGCAGTTACTTAGTTGGATTCTCCTACGAGCAGTACTTC
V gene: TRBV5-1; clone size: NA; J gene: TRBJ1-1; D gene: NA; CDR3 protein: CASRSRGADTEAFF; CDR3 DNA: TGCGCCAGCAGATCAAGGGGCGCGGACACTGAAGCTTTCTTT
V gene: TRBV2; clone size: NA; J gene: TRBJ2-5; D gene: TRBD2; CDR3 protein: CASSRTSAPETQYF; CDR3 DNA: TGTGCCAGCAGTCGGACTAGCGCACCCGAGACCCAGTACTTC
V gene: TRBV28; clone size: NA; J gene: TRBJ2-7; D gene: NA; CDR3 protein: CASSSLGQTQYF; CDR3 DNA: TGTGCCAGCAGTTCGCTAGGACAGACGCAGTACTTC
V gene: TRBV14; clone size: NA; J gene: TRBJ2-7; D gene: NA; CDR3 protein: CASSVGSYEQYF; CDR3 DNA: TGTGCCAGCAGCGTAGGGAGCTACGAGCAGTACTTC
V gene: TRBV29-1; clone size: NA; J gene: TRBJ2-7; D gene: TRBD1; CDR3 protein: CSVGEQGYEQYF; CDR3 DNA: TGCAGCGTTGGTGAACAGGGGTACGAGCAGTACTTC